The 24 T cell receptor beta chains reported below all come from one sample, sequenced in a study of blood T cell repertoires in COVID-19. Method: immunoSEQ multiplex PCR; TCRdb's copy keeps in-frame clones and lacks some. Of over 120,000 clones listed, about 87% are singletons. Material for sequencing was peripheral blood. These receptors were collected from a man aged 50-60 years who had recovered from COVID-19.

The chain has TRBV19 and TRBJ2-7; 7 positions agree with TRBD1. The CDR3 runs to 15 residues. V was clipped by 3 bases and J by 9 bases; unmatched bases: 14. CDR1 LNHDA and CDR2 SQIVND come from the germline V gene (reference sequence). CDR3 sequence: CASSMATGNRAGQYF. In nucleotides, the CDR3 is TGTGCCAGTAGTATGGCGACAGGGAATCGTGCTGGGCAGTACTTC.

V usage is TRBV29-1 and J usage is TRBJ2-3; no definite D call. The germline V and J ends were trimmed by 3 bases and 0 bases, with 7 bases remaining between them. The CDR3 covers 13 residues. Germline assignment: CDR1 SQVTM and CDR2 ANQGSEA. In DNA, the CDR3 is TGCAGCGTTGACGAGTCTAGCACAGATACGCAGTATTTT. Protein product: CSVDESSTDTQYF.

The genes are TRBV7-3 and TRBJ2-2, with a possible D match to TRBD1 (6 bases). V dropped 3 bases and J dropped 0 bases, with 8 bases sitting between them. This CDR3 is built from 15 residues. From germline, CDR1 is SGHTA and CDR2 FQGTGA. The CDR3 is CASSLDSANTGELFF. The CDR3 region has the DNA TGTGCCAGCAGCTTGGACAGTGCGAACACCGGGGAGCTGTTTTTT.

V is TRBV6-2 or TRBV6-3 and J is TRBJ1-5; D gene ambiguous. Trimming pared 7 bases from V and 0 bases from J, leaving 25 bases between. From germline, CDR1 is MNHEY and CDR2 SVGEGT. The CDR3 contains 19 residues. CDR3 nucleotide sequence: TGTGCCAGCATCCCCGGGGATCCAGCCATCTTCAATAGCAATCAGCCCCAGCATTTT. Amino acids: CASIPGDPAIFNSNQPQHF.

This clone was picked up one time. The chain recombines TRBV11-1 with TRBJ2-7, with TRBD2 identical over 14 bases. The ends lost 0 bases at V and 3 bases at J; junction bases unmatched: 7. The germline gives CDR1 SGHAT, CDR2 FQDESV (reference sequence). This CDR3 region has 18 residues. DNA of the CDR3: TGTGCCAGCAGCTTAGCGGGACTAGCGGGGGAGATACACTACGAGCAGTACTTC. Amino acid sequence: CASSLAGLAGEIHYEQYF.

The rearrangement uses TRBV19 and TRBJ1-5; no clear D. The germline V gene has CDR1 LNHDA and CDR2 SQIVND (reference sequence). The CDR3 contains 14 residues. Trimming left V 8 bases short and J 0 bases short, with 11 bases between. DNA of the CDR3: TGTGCCAGTCGAGGGCCCCCTAGCAATCAGCCCCAGCATTTT. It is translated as CASRGPPSNQPQHF.

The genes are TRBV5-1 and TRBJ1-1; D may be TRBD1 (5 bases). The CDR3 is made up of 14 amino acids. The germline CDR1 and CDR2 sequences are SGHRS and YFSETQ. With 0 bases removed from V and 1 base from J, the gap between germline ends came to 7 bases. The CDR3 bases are TGCGCCAGCAGCTTGGACAGGCCGAACACTGAAGCTTTCTTT. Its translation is CASSLDRPNTEAFF.

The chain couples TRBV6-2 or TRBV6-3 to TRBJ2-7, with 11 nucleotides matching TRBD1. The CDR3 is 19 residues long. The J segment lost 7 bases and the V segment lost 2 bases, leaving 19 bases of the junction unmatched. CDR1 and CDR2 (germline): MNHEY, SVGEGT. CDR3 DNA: TGTGCCAGCAGTTACCCCCTTTTGCCGGGACAGGGGGGACTACGAGAGCAGTACTTC. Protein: CASSYPLLPGQGGLREQYF.

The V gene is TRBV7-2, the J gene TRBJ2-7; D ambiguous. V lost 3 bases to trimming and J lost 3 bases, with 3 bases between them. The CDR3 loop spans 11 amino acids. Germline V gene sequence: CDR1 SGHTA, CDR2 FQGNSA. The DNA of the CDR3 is TGTGCCAGCAGCTTTCTCTACGAGCAGTACTTC. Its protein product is CASSFLYEQYF.

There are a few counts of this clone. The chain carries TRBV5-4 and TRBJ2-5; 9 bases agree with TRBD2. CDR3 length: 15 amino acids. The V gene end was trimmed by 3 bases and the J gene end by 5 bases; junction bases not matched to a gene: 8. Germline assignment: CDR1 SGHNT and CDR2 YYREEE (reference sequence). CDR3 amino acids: CASSSTGTSTETQYF. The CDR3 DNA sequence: TGTGCCAGCAGCTCCACCGGGACTAGCACCGAGACCCAGTACTTC.

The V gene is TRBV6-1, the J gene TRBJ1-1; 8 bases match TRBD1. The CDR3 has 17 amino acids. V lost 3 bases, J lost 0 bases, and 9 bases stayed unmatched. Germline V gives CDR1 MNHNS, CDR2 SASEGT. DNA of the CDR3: TGTGCCAGCAGTGACGCAAAACGGGACAGGTTGAACACTGAAGCTTTCTTT. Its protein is CASSDAKRDRLNTEAFF.

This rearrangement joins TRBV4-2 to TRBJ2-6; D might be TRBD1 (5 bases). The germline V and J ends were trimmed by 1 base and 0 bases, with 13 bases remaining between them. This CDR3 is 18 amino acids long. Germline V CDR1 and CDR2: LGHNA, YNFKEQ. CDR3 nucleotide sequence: TGTGCCAGCAGCCAAGGGAGAGGACATACCTCTGGGGCCAACGTCCTGACTTTC. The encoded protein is CASSQGRGHTSGANVLTF.

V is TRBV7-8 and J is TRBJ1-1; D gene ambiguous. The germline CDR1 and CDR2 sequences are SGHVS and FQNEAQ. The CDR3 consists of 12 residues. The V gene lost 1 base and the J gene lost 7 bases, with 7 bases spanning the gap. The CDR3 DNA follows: TGTGCCAGCAGCTTAGAAGGCGGTGAAGCTTTCTTT. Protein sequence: CASSLEGGEAFF.

The CDR3 coding sequence is TGTGCCACCAGCAGAGTCCAGGGGGCGAGAGAGCAGTACTTC. Translated: CATSRVQGAREQYF. The J gene is TRBJ2-7, the V gene TRBV15, with TRBD1 identical over 8 bases. From germline, CDR1 is LNHNV and CDR2 YYDKDF (reference sequence). V dropped 1 base and J dropped 7; count of bases not matched to a gene: 6. The CDR3 spans 14 residues.

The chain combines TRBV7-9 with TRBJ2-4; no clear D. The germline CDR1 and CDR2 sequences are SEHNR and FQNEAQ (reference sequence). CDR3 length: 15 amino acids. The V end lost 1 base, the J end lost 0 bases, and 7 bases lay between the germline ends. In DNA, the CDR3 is TGTGCCAGCAGCTTAGGAGATCTAGCCAAAAACATTCAGTACTTC. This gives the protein CASSLGDLAKNIQYF.

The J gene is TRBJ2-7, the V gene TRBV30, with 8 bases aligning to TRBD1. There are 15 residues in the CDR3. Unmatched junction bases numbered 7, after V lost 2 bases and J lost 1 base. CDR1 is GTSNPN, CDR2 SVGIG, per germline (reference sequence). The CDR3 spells CAWSSDRASSYEQYF. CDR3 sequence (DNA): TGTGCCTGGAGTTCGGACAGGGCTTCTTCCTACGAGCAGTACTTC.

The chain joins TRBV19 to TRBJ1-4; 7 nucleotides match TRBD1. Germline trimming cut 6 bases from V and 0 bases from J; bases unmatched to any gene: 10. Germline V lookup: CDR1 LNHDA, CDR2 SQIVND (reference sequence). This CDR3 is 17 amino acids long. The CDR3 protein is CASRRTGPLTTNEKLFF. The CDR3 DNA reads TGTGCCAGTAGAAGGACAGGACCCCTAACAACTAATGAAAAACTGTTTTTT. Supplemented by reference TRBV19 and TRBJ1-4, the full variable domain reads DGGITQSPKYLFRKEGQNVTLSCEQNLNHDAMYWYRQDPGQGLRLIYYSQIVNDFQKGDIAEGYSVSREKKESFPLTVTSAQKNPTAFYLCASRRTGPLTTNEKLFFGSGTQLSVL.

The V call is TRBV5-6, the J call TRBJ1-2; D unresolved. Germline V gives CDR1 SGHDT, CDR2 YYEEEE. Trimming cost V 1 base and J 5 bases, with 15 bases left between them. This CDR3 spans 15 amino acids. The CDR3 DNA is TGTGCCAGCAGCTTGTTCACGGCAGCCGGGTATGGCTACACCTTC. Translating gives CASSLFTAAGYGYTF.

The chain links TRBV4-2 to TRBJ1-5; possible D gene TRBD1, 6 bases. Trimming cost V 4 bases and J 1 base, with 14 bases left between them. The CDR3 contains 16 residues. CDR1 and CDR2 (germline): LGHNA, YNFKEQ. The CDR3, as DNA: TGTGCCAGCAGCCCCACGCTCAGGGGAAGCAATCAGCCCCAGCATTTT. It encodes CASSPTLRGSNQPQHF.

The DNA for the CDR3 is TGCGCCAGCAGCCAAGAGGTACAGTCTACGCAGTATTTT. This codes for CASSQEVQSTQYF. V is TRBV4-1 and J is TRBJ2-3; D is unresolved. CDR3 length equals 13 residues. Per the germline V gene, CDR1 is MGHRA and CDR2 is YSYEKL. V was cut by 0 bases and J by 8 bases, with 9 bases left in between.

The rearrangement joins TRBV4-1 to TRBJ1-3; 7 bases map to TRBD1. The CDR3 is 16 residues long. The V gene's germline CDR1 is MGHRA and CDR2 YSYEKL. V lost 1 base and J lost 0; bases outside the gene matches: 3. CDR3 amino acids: CASSQATGNSGNTIYF. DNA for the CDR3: TGCGCCAGCAGCCAAGCGACAGGGAACTCTGGAAACACCATATATTTT.

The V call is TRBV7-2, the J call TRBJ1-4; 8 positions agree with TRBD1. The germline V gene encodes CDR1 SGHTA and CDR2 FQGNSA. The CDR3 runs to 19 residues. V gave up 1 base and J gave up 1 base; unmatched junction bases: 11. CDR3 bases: TGTGCCAGCAGCTTAGAGGGTGGACAGGGAAGGGGAACTAATGAAAAACTGTTTTTT. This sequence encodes CASSLEGGQGRGTNEKLFF.

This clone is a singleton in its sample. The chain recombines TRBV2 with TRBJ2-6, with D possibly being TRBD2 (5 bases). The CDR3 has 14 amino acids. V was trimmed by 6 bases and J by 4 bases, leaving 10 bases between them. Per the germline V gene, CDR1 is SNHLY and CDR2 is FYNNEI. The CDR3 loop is CASRAGRGANVLTF. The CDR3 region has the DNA TGTGCCAGCAGGGCGGGCCGGGGGGCCAACGTCCTGACTTTC.

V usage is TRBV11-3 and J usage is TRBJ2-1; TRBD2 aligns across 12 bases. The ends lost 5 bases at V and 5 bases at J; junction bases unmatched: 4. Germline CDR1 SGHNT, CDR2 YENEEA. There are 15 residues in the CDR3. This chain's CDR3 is CASSPGLAGNNEQFF. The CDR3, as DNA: TGTGCCAGCAGCCCAGGACTAGCGGGGAACAATGAGCAGTTCTTC.